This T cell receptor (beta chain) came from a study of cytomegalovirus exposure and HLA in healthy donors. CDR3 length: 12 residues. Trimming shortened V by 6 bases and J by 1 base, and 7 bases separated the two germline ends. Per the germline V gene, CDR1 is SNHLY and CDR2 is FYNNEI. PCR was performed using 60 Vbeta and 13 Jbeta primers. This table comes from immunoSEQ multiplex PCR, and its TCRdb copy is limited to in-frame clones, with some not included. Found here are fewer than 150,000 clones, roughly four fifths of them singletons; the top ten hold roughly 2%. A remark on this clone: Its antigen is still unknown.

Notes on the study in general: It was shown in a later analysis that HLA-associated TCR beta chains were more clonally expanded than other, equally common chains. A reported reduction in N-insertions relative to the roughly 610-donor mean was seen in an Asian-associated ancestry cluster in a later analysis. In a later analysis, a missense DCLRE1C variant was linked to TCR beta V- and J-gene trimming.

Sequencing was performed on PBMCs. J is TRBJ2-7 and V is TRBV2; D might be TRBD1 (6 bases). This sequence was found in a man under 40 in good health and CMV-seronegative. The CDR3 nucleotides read TGTGCCAGCAGCGGACAGTCCTACGAGCAGTACTTC. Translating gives CASSGQSYEQYF.